This T cell receptor (beta chain) was sequenced during a study of CD8 T cells in Susac syndrome. This CDR3 is built from 14 residues. Trimming pared 7 bases from V and 1 base from J, leaving 13 bases between. The RNA input was about 0.5 to 1 ug, and it was reverse transcribed with random hexamers. Using its own MiXCR run on the immunoSEQ multiplex PCR reads, TCRdb lists one record per CDR3 protein. The sample has roughly 70,000 distinct CDR3 sequences; nearly 96% are singletons. The sequenced sample consisted of CD4+ T cells from PBMCs. The TCR originated in a human donor with multiple sclerosis. This chain joins TRBV12-3 or TRBV12-4 and TRBJ1-1; weak D call: TRBD1 (6 bases). CDR3 DNA: TGTGCCAGCACTCTGGGGGGGCCGAACACTGAAGCTTTCTTT. It yields the protein CASTLGGPNTEAFF.